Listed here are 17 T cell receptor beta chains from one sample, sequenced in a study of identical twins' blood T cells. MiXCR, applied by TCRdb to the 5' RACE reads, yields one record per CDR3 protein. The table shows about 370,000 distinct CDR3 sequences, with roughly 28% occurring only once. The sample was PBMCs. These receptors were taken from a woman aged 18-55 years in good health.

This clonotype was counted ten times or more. CDR3 residues: CASSFGGTVRGYTF. The DNA for the CDR3 is TGTGCCAGCAGTTTCGGGGGGACTGTCCGAGGCTACACCTTC. The rearrangement joins TRBV12-3 or TRBV12-4 to TRBJ1-2; TRBD1 is a possible D gene (5 bases). V was trimmed by 3 bases and J by 8 bases, leaving 16 bases between them. The CDR3 loop spans 14 amino acids.

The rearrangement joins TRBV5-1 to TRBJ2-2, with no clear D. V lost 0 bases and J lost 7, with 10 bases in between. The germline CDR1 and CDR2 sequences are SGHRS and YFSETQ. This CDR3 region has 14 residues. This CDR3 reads CASSLDAISGELFF. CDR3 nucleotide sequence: TGCGCCAGCAGCTTGGACGCGATTAGCGGGGAGCTGTTTTTT.

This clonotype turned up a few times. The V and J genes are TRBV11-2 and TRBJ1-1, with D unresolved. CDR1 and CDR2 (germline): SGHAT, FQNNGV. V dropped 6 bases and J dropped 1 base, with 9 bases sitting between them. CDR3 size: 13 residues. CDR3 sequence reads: CASRTWTNTEAFF. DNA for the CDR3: TGTGCCAGCAGGACGTGGACGAACACTGAAGCTTTCTTT.

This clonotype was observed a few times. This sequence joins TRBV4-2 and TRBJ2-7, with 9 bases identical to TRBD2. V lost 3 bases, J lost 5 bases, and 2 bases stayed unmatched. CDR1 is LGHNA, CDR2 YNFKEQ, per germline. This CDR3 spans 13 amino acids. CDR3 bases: TGTGCCAGCAGCCATCCTAGCGGGGACGAGCAGTACTTC. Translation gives CASSHPSGDEQYF.

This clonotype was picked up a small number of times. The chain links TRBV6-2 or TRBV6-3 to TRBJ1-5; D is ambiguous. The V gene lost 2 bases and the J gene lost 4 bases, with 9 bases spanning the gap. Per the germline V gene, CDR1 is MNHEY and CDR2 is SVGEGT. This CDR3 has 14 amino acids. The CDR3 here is CASSYPGPNQPQHF. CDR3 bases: TGTGCCAGCAGTTACCCCGGACCTAATCAGCCCCAGCATTTT.

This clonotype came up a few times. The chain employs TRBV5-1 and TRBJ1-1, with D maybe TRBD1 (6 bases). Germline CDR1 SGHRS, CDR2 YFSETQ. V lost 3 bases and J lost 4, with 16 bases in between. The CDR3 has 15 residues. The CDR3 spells CASSSLDRSFTEAFF. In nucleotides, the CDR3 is TGCGCCAGCAGCTCCCTTGACAGGTCGTTCACTGAAGCTTTCTTT.

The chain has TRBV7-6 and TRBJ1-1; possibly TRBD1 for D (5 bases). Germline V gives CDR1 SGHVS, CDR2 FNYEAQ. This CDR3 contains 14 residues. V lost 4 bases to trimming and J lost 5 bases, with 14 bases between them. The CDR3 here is CASSSQEGRTEAFF. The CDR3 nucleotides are TGTGCCAGCAGCTCACAGGAGGGGAGGACTGAAGCTTTCTTT.

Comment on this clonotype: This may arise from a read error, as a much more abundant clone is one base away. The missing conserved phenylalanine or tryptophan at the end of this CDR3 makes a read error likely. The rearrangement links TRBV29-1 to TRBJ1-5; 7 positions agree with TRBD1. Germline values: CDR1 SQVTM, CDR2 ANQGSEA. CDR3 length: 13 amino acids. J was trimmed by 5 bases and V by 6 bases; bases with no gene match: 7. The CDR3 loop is CSVLWDSDQPQHS. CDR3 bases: TGCAGCGTACTTTGGGACAGCGATCAGCCCCAGCATTCT.

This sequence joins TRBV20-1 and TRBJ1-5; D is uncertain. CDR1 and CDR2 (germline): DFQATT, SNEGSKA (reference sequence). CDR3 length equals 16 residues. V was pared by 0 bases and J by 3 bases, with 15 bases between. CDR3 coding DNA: TGCAGTGCTAGAGATAGAGGGCGAGGTACCAATCAGCCCCAGCATTTT. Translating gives CSARDRGRGTNQPQHF.

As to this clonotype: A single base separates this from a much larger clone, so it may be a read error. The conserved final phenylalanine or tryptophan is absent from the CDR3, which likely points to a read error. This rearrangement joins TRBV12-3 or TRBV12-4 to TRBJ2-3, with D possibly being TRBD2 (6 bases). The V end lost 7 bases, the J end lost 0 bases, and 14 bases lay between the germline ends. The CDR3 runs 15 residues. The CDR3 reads CASTGGLYSTDTQYS. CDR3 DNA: TGTGCCAGCACCGGGGGACTTTATAGCACAGATACGCAGTATTCT.

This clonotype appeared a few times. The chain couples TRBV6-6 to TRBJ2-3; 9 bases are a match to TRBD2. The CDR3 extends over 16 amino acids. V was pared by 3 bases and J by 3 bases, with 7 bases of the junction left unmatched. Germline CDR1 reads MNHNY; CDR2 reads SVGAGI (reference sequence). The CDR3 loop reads CASSYRVAGETDTQYF. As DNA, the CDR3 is TGTGCCAGCAGTTATCGAGTAGCGGGAGAGACAGATACGCAGTATTTT.

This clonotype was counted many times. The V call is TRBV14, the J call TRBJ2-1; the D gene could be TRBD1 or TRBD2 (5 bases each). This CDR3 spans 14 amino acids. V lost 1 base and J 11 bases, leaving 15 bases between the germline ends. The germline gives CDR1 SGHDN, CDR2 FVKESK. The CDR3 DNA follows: TGTGCCAGCAGCCAAGCAAGGTCGGTGGGACAGCAGTTCTTC. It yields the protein CASSQARSVGQQFF.

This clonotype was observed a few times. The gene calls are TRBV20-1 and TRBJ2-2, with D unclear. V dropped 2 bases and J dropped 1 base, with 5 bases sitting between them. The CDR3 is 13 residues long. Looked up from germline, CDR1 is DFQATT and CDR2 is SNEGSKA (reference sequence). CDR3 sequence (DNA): TGCAGTGCTAGACACCAGAACACCGGGGAGCTGTTTTTT. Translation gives CSARHQNTGELFF.

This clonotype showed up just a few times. The CDR3 nucleotides read TGTGCCAGCAGCACGAGGGAGGGCTGGACAGCGAACACCGGGGAGCTGTTTTTT. Translation gives CASSTREGWTANTGELFF. The genes are TRBV9 and TRBJ2-2, with a possible D match to TRBD2 (7 bases). The CDR3 runs to 18 residues. With 4 bases removed from V and 0 bases from J, the gap between germline ends came to 19 bases. In germline, CDR1 is SGDLS, CDR2 YYNGEE.

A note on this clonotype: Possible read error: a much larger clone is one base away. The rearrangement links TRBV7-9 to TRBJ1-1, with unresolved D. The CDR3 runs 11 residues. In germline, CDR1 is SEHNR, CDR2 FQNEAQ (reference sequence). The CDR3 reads CTSSFRTEAFF. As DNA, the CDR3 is TGTACCAGCAGCTTCCGAACTGAAGCTTTCTTT.

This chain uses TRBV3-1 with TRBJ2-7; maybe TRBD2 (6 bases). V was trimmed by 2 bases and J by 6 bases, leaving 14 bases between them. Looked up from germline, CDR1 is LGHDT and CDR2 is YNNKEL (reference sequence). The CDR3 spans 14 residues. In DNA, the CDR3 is TGTGCCAGCAGCCAACCCGGACTACTATCCGAGCAGTACTTC. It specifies CASSQPGLLSEQYF.

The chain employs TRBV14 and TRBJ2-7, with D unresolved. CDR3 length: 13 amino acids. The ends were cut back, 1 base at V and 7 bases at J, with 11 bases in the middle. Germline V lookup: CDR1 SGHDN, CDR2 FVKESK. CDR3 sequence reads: CASSQAVTREQYF. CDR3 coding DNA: TGTGCCAGCAGCCAAGCAGTAACGCGGGAGCAGTACTTC.